This is a list of T cell receptor beta chains from one sample in a study of blood T cells in healthy people across ages. Each CDR3 protein gets one entry after TCRdb re-called the 5' RACE reads with MiXCR. This table has about 1.6 million distinct CDR3 sequences, about 31% appearing once. Sequenced material: blood. The receptors originated from a woman in her 30s in good health. Each CDR3 is given with its conserved first and last residue. A D gene is named only where the DNA matches it firmly. Clone size is stated in some rows and not others, as once, few, many or a class when expanded.

clone_size: .; d_call: TRBD2; cdr3_length: 16; j_call: TRBJ2-3; v_call: TRBV15; cdr3_nt: TGTGCCACCAGCAGAGAATCACTAGCGGTCCCAGATACGCAGTATTTT; cdr3_aa: CATSRESLAVPDTQYF
clone_size: .; d_call: .; cdr3_length: 14; j_call: TRBJ1-2; v_call: TRBV27; cdr3_nt: TGTGCCAGCCCTGAGGCAGGGAAACTCTATGGCTACACCTTC; cdr3_aa: CASPEAGKLYGYTF
clone_size: few; d_call: .; cdr3_length: 11; j_call: TRBJ2-5; v_call: TRBV6-5; cdr3_nt: TGTGCCAGCGGGAGGCGAGAGACCCAGTACTTC; cdr3_aa: CASGRRETQYF
clone_size: few; d_call: .; cdr3_length: 15; j_call: TRBJ2-7; v_call: TRBV5-1; cdr3_nt: TGCGCCAGCAGCTTGGAGGATCCGGCAGCCTACGAGCAGTACTTC; cdr3_aa: CASSLEDPAAYEQYF
clone_size: few; d_call: TRBD1; cdr3_length: 15; j_call: TRBJ1-6; v_call: TRBV9; cdr3_nt: TGTGCCAGCAGCACTTCCGGGACAGGGGCTTCACCCCTCCACTTT; cdr3_aa: CASSTSGTGASPLHF
clone_size: few; d_call: .; cdr3_length: 16; j_call: TRBJ2-3; v_call: TRBV27; cdr3_nt: TGTGCCAGCAGTTTAAGGCTAGCGACTAGCACAGATACGCAGTATTTT; cdr3_aa: CASSLRLATSTDTQYF
clone_size: .; d_call: TRBD1; cdr3_length: 14; j_call: TRBJ1-1; v_call: TRBV12-3/TRBV12-4; cdr3_nt: TGTGCCAGCAGCCAGGACAGGGCGGGAACTGAAGCTTTCTTT; cdr3_aa: CASSQDRAGTEAFF
clone_size: .; d_call: .; cdr3_length: 15; j_call: TRBJ1-2; v_call: TRBV7-9; cdr3_nt: TGTGCCAGCAGCTATCAAGAGGGAGCTAACTATGGCTACACCTTC; cdr3_aa: CASSYQEGANYGYTF
clone_size: few; d_call: TRBD2; cdr3_length: 16; j_call: TRBJ2-1; v_call: TRBV6-2/TRBV6-3; cdr3_nt: TGTGCCAGCAGTTACGGCGGGAGGGGGGGACACAATGAGCAGTTCTTC; cdr3_aa: CASSYGGRGGHNEQFF
clone_size: .; d_call: .; cdr3_length: 17; j_call: TRBJ1-6; v_call: TRBV7-8; cdr3_nt: TGTGCCAGCAGCATAAAGGCAGGCTTGAGTGTTAATTCACCCCTCCACTTT; cdr3_aa: CASSIKAGLSVNSPLHF
clone_size: .; d_call: TRBD2; cdr3_length: 17; j_call: TRBJ2-1; v_call: TRBV4-1; cdr3_nt: TGCGCCAGCAGCCAAGATCGGGGCGGGGGGGCCTACAATGAGCAGTTCTTC; cdr3_aa: CASSQDRGGGAYNEQFF
clone_size: .; d_call: TRBD2; cdr3_length: 15; j_call: TRBJ2-1; v_call: TRBV2; cdr3_nt: TGTGCCAGCAGTGATGAGGGACTAGGGTACAATGAGCAGTTCTTC; cdr3_aa: CASSDEGLGYNEQFF
clone_size: few; d_call: .; cdr3_length: 15; j_call: TRBJ1-1; v_call: TRBV7-9; cdr3_nt: TGTGCCAGCAGCCGGAATACTCAGGGAAACACTGAAGCTTTCTTT; cdr3_aa: CASSRNTQGNTEAFF
clone_size: .; d_call: TRBD1; cdr3_length: 16; j_call: TRBJ2-6; v_call: TRBV20-1; cdr3_nt: TGCAGTGCTAGATCCGGGACAGGCTCTGGGGCCAACGTCCTGACTTTC; cdr3_aa: CSARSGTGSGANVLTF
clone_size: .; d_call: TRBD2; cdr3_length: 15; j_call: TRBJ2-7; v_call: TRBV6-2/TRBV6-3; cdr3_nt: TGTGCCAGCAGTTACTTGCTAGTGGGAGGGTACGAGCAGTACTTC; cdr3_aa: CASSYLLVGGYEQYF
clone_size: .; d_call: .; cdr3_length: 13; j_call: TRBJ2-7; v_call: TRBV20-1; cdr3_nt: TGCAGTGCTAGAGAGCAGAGATCCCACGAGCAGTACTTC; cdr3_aa: CSAREQRSHEQYF